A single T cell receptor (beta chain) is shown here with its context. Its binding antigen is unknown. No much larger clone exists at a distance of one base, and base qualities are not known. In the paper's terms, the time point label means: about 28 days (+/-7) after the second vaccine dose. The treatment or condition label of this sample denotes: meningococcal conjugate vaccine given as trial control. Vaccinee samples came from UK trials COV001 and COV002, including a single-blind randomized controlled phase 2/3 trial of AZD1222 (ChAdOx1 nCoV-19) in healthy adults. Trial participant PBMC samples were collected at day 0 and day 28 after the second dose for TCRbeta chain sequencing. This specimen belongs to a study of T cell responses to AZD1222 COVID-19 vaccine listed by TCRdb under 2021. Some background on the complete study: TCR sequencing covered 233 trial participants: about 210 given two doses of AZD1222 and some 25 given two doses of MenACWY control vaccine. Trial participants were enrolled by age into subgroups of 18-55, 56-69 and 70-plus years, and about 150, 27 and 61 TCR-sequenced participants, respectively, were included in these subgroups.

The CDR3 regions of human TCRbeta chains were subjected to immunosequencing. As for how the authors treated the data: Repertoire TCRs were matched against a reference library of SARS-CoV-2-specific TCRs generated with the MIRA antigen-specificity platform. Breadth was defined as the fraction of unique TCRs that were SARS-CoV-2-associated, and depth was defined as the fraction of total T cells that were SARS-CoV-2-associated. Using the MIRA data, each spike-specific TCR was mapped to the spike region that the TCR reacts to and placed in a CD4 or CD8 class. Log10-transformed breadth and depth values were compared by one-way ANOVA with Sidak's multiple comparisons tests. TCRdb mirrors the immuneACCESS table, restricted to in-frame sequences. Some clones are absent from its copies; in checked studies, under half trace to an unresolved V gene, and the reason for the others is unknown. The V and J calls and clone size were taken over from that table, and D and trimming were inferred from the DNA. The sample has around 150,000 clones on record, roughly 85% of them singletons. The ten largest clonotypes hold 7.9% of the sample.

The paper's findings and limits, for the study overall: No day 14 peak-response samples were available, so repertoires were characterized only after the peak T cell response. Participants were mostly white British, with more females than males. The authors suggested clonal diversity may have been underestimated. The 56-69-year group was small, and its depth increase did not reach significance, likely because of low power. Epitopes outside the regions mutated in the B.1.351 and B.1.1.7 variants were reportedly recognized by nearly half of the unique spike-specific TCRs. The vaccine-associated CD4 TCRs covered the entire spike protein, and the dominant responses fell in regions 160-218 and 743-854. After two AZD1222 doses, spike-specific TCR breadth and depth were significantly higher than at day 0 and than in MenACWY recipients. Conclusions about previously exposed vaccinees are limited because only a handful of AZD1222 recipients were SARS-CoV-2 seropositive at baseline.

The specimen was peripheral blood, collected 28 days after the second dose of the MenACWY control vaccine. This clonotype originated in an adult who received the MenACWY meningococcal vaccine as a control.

The bases read TGTGCCAGCAGTTACAGTATCGCCAATCAGCCCCAGCATTTT. The translation is CASSYSIANQPQHF. The chain joins TRBV2 to TRBJ1-5, with the identity of the D gene unclear. The CDR1 and CDR2 encoded by the germline V gene are SNHLY and FYNNEI. V loses 5 bases of germline sequence and J loses 3 bases, and the interval between the two ends is 11 bases. Including the terminal cysteine and phenylalanine, the CDR3 comprises 14 residues. Only the CDR3 part of the read is kept: 42 bases, read in frame from the first base.